This T cell receptor (beta chain) derives from a study of T cell changes during pregnancy in multiple sclerosis. The repertoire was sequenced with immunoSEQ multiplex PCR; TCRdb's copy has only in-frame clones and lacks some. The table lists 85,000 to 130,000 clones, roughly 89% of them singletons. Germline V gene sequence: CDR1 SEHNR, CDR2 FQNEAQ (reference sequence). V was shortened by 1 base and J by 5 bases, with 13 bases between the two germline ends. The CDR3 runs to 15 residues. The rearrangement joins TRBV7-9 to TRBJ2-3, with a weak D call TRBD1 (6 bases). The starting material was peripheral blood, obtained before pregnancy. The sequence was obtained from a female donor with multiple sclerosis, enrolled in a pregnancy study. The chain's CDR3 is CASSLGGPKVDTQYF. For the CDR3, the DNA is TGTGCCAGCAGCTTAGGGGGGCCCAAAGTAGATACGCAGTATTTT.